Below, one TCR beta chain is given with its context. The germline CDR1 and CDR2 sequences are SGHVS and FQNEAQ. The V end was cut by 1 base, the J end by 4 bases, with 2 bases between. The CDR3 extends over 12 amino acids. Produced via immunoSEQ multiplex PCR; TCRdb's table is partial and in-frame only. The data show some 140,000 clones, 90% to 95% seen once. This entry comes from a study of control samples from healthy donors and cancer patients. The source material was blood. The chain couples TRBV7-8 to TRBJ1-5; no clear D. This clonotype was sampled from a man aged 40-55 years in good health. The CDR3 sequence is CASSLENQPQHF. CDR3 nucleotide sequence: TGTGCCAGCAGCTTAGAGAATCAGCCCCAGCATTTT.